This T cell receptor beta chain appears in the sequencing data of a study of post-analysis software for immune sequencing data. Study-level background: Relapsing-remitting, secondary progressive and progressive-relapsing multiple sclerosis were all included among the disease courses.

On this clonotype: What it recognizes is unknown.

Unique molecular identifiers were carried by the TCR beta cDNA libraries. TCRdb fed the PCR reads into MiXCR, producing one record per CDR3 protein. The top ten clones hold 1.7% of a sample with fewer than 700,000 distinct CDR3 sequences, 44% of them seen once. Study-wide results and limits: In multiple sclerosis, normalized Chao1 diversity was significantly below that of controls. Elevated frequency relative to controls characterized several TRBV segments in patients, TRBV5-6, TRBV5-1 and TRBV20-1 among them.

The CDR3 length is 12 residues. Germline V CDR1 and CDR2: SQVTM, ANQGSEA. Trimming pared 7 bases from V and 2 bases from J, leaving 11 bases between. The sample taken for sequencing was blood. V and J are TRBV29-1 and TRBJ1-2; no clear D gene. The TCR originated in a girl between 10 and 17 years old with multiple sclerosis. The CDR3 DNA reads as TGCAGCGCCTCAAAGGAAAACTATGGCTACACCTTC. As protein: CSASKENYGYTF.